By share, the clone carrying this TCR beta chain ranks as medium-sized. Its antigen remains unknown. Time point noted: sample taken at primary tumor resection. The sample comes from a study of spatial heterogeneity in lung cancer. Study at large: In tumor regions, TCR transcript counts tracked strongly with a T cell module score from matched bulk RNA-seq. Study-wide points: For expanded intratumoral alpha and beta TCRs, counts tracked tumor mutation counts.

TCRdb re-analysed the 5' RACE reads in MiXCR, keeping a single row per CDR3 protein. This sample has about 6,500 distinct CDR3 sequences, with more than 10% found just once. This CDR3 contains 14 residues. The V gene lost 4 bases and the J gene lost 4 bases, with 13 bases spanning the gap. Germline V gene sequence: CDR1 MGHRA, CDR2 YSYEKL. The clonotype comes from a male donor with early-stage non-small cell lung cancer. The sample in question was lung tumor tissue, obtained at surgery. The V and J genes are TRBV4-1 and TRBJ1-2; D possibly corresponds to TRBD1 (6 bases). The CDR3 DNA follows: TGCGCCAGCAGCCCCTTGGGGGGCAGCTATGGCTACACCTTC. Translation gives CASSPLGGSYGYTF.